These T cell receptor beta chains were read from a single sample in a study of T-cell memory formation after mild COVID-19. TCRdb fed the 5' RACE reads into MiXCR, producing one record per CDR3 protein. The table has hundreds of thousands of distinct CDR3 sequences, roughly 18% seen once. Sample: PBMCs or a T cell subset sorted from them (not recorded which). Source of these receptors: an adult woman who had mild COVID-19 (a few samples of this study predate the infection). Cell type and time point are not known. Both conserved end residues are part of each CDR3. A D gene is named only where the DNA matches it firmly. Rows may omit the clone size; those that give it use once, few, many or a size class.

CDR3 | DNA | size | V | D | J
CASSKASSGGLTDTQYF | TGTGCCAGCAGCAAAGCAAGCAGCGGGGGGCTCACAGATACGCAGTATTTT | - | TRBV21-1 | - | TRBJ2-3
CASSQGAEQFF | TGTGCCAGCAGCCAGGGTGCTGAGCAGTTCTTC | few | TRBV2 | - | TRBJ2-1
CASSLVAGTPRNNEQFF | TGTGCCAGCAGCTTAGTCGCGGGGACACCAAGAAACAATGAGCAGTTCTTC | few | TRBV7-9 | - | TRBJ2-1
CAGTGAGSYEQYF | TGTGCCGGAACGGGGGCAGGGTCCTACGAGCAGTACTTC | - | TRBV7-9 | - | TRBJ2-7
CSAWDDEKLFF | TGCAGTGCTTGGGACGATGAAAAACTGTTTTTT | few | TRBV20-1 | - | TRBJ1-4
CSASGSAYEQYF | TGCAGTGCTAGTGGTAGCGCCTACGAGCAGTACTTC | few | TRBV20-1 | - | TRBJ2-7
CASSQLGGETQYF | TGTGCCAGCAGCCAACTGGGGGGGGAGACCCAGTACTTC | many | TRBV7-2 | TRBD2 | TRBJ2-5
CASSLVGRENIQYF | TGTGCCAGCAGCTTAGTGGGCAGGGAGAACATTCAGTACTTC | few | TRBV11-3 | - | TRBJ2-4
CASSVEGQGKYEQYF | TGTGCCAGCAGTGTAGAGGGACAGGGGAAATACGAGCAGTACTTC | few | TRBV25-1 | TRBD1 | TRBJ2-7
CASSGTGVLAYEQYF | TGTGCCAGCAGCGGGACAGGGGTTTTAGCCTACGAGCAGTACTTC | few | TRBV11-3 | TRBD1 | TRBJ2-7
CASSLVSASGNSYEQYF | TGTGCCAGCAGCTTAGTATCGGCTAGCGGAAACTCCTACGAGCAGTACTTC | few | TRBV7-8 | TRBD2 | TRBJ2-7
CASSAGGEHYF | TGCGCCAGCAGCGCAGGGGGCGAGCACTACTTC | few | TRBV5-1 | TRBD1 | TRBJ2-7
CASSLGRNSGITDTQYF | TGTGCCAGCAGTCTCGGACGGAACTCAGGGATCACAGATACGCAGTATTTT | few | TRBV6-6 | - | TRBJ2-3
CASDRGSTDNEQFF | TGTGCCAGCGACAGGGGATCAACAGACAATGAGCAGTTCTTC | - | TRBV2 | TRBD1 | TRBJ2-1
CASSLVLPPRTSLQETQYF | TGTGCCAGCAGCTTAGTTCTCCCCCCTAGGACTAGTCTACAAGAGACCCAGTACTTC | - | TRBV11-2 | TRBD2 | TRBJ2-5
CASSPQESAYEQYF | TGTGCCAGCTCACCACAGGAATCCGCCTACGAGCAGTACTTC | few | TRBV18 | - | TRBJ2-7
CASSSLSYNEQFF | TGTGCCAGCAGCTCCCTTTCCTACAATGAGCAGTTCTTC | many | TRBV7-2 | - | TRBJ2-1